The entry below describes one T cell receptor (beta chain). V lost 3 bases to trimming and J lost 7 bases, with 15 bases between them. The CDR3 is 15 amino acids. CDR1 is ENHRY, CDR2 SYGVKD, per germline. As handled by the study authors: Counts of nucleated cells, estimated from reference gene primer amplification, were obtained. Generated by immunoSEQ multiplex PCR, the TCRdb table keeps only in-frame clones and is missing some. V, J and clone size reflect that table, while D and trimming were determined from the DNA. The table has some 250,000 clones, 70% to 85% seen once. This specimen comes from a study of blood T cell repertoires in COVID-19. About the research overall: COVID-19 samples, acute and convalescent, were from the United States, Italy and Spain. PBMCs, B-cell-depleted T cells, or T cells were the source of the cDNA or gDNA that made up the material.

Source material: peripheral blood. V usage is TRBV10-3 and J usage is TRBJ1-4; tentative D call: TRBD1 (5 bases). The sequence derives from a woman aged 80 or over with acute or convalescent COVID-19. CDR3 bases: TGTGCCATCAGTGACTCTACGGGGGGAGGTGAAAAACTGTTTTTT. Protein: CAISDSTGGGEKLFF.